The 24 T cell receptor beta chains reported below all come from one sample, sequenced in a study of blood T cell repertoires in COVID-19. Measured with immunoSEQ multiplex PCR; TCRdb has only the in-frame clones, and not every one. Among about 350,000 clones listed, around nine tenths were seen once. The sequenced sample consisted of PBMCs or T cells enriched from blood (not recorded which). The receptors were gathered from a woman aged 30 to 39 who had been exposed to COVID-19.

The chain employs TRBV9 and TRBJ2-3; no clear D gene. This CDR3 spans 16 amino acids. Germline V lookup: CDR1 SGDLS, CDR2 YYNGEE. The V end lost 0 bases, the J end lost 1 base, and 12 bases lay between the germline ends. The CDR3 loop reads CASSVGPGLGTDTQYF. The CDR3 DNA follows: TGTGCCAGCAGCGTAGGCCCGGGTTTGGGCACAGATACGCAGTATTTT.

The chain employs TRBV6-5 and TRBJ2-1; 9 positions agree with TRBD2. Germline CDR1 and CDR2: MNHEY and SVGAGI. The V gene end was trimmed by 4 bases and the J gene end by 2 bases; junction bases not matched to a gene: 6. CDR3 size: 16 residues. CDR3 nucleotides: TGTGCCAGCAGTTCCAACCCTAGCGGGACCTACAATGAGCAGTTCTTC. As protein: CASSSNPSGTYNEQFF.

V is TRBV5-1 and J is TRBJ1-1, with D possibly matching TRBD1 (5 bases). Germline V gives CDR1 SGHRS, CDR2 YFSETQ. V shed 2 bases and J shed 4 bases, with 12 bases lying between them. CDR3 length: 14 residues. The CDR3 sequence: CASSFKGQSTEAFF. CDR3 nucleotide sequence: TGCGCCAGCAGCTTTAAGGGGCAGAGCACTGAAGCTTTCTTT.

In its sample, this clone was seen a few times. V gene TRBV5-5 combines with J gene TRBJ1-5; D ambiguous. The CDR3 has 14 residues. Trimming removed 2 bases at V and 9 bases at J, with 15 bases between. Germline CDR1 SGHKS, CDR2 YYEKEE (reference sequence). The CDR3, as DNA: TGTGCCAGCAGCTTAGCGGGTGGGGAGGCGCCCCAGCATTTT. Translating it yields CASSLAGGEAPQHF.

The chain uses TRBV13 and TRBJ2-7, with 7 bases that match TRBD2. Germline CDR1 and CDR2: PRHDT and FYEKMQ (reference sequence). V was pared by 5 bases and J by 4 bases, with 5 bases of the junction left unmatched. This CDR3 is built from 13 residues. In DNA form, the CDR3 reads TGTGCCAGCAGCCCCCTGGGGGGGTACGAGCAGTACTTC. Translating gives CASSPLGGYEQYF.

The chain carries TRBV30 and TRBJ1-1, with D perhaps TRBD1 (6 bases). Germline CDR1 and CDR2: GTSNPN and SVGIG (reference sequence). Trimming removed 3 bases at V and 3 bases at J, with 11 bases between. This CDR3 comprises 13 residues. The DNA of the CDR3 is TGTGCCTGGAGCGGGGGGCGTGACACTGAAGCTTTCTTT. Protein: CAWSGGRDTEAFF.

This rearrangement joins TRBV18 to TRBJ2-1, with a possible D match to TRBD2 (6 bases). The V gene's germline CDR1 is KGHSH and CDR2 LQKENI. Trimming removed 6 bases at V and 2 bases at J, with 14 bases between. This CDR3 has 15 amino acids. The chain's CDR3 is CASSPLGGTYNEQFF. CDR3 DNA: TGTGCCAGCTCCCCTCTAGGAGGGACCTACAATGAGCAGTTCTTC.

The J gene is TRBJ2-3, the V gene TRBV15; 10 bases fit TRBD2. The CDR3 is 19 amino acids. In germline, CDR1 is LNHNV, CDR2 YYDKDF (reference sequence). V shed 2 bases and J 5 bases; nucleotides not matched to a gene: 16. This CDR3 reads CATSRRQKGLAPIGDTQYF. The CDR3 nucleotides read TGTGCCACCAGCAGACGCCAGAAGGGACTAGCGCCCATCGGAGATACGCAGTATTTT.

This rearrangement joins TRBV29-1 to TRBJ1-2, with D unclear. The V end was cut by 4 bases, the J end by 8 bases, with 11 bases between. The CDR3 runs 11 residues. In germline, CDR1 is SQVTM, CDR2 ANQGSEA. In DNA, the CDR3 is TGCAGCGTTGGTGGGGAGCGCGGCTACACCTTC. Translated, it gives CSVGGERGYTF.

The V and J genes are TRBV7-6 and TRBJ2-1, with D possibly being TRBD2 (6 bases). The CDR3 extends over 13 amino acids. Germline CDR1 reads SGHVS; CDR2 reads FNYEAQ. With 4 bases removed from V and 9 bases from J, the gap between germline ends came to 13 bases. This CDR3 reads CASSSGGRFEQFF. The CDR3 nucleotides are TGTGCCAGCAGCTCCGGAGGGAGGTTTGAGCAGTTCTTC.

The J gene is TRBJ1-6, the V gene TRBV7-6; TRBD1 is a possible D gene (5 bases). The CDR3 consists of 16 residues. Germline V gives CDR1 SGHVS, CDR2 FNYEAQ. V lost 6 bases, J lost 0 bases, and 12 bases lay in between. In DNA form, the CDR3 reads TGTGCCAGCAGGCCTGACAGCAGCTCCTATAATTCACCCCTCCACTTT. Translated, it gives CASRPDSSSYNSPLHF.

V and J are TRBV11-3 and TRBJ2-5; TRBD1 matches at 8 bases. The V segment lost 0 bases and the J segment 5 bases; nucleotides outside the gene matches: 11. Germline V gives CDR1 SGHNT, CDR2 YENEEA. The CDR3 loop spans 17 amino acids. DNA of the CDR3: TGTGCCAGCAGCTTAGATAGTTTGAGACAGGGGAGGGAGACCCAGTACTTC. Its protein is CASSLDSLRQGRETQYF.

The chain has TRBV28 and TRBJ1-1; D is possibly TRBD1 (6 bases). The germline V and J ends were trimmed by 7 bases and 0 bases, with 9 bases remaining between them. This CDR3 comprises 13 residues. From germline, CDR1 is MDHEN and CDR2 SYDVKM. The DNA for the CDR3 is TGTGCCAGCAACCAGGGGATGAACACTGAAGCTTTCTTT. The encoded protein is CASNQGMNTEAFF.

The chain has TRBV9 and TRBJ1-1; D may be TRBD1 (5 bases). The germline V gene has CDR1 SGDLS and CDR2 YYNGEE. V shed 4 bases and J shed 3 bases, with 10 bases lying between them. The length of the CDR3 is 13 residues. The DNA of the CDR3 is TGTGCCAGCAGCCCCCAGACAGACACTGAAGCTTTCTTT. Protein product: CASSPQTDTEAFF.

CDR3 region: CASSDQGADTQYF. CDR3 nucleotide sequence: TGTGCCAGCAGTGACCAGGGGGCAGATACGCAGTATTTT. This chain uses TRBV6-1 with TRBJ2-3; 7 positions match TRBD1. Germline V gene data show CDR1 as MNHNS and CDR2 as SASEGT. There are 13 residues in the CDR3. V trimming: 3 bases; J trimming: 4 bases; junction bases outside the gene matches: 1.

The chain has TRBV28 and TRBJ1-4, with unresolved D. Germline CDR1 MDHEN, CDR2 SYDVKM. Trimming left V 2 bases short and J 4 bases short, with 11 bases between. The CDR3 spans 15 residues. The CDR3 spells CASSLPGIRNEKLFF. Here the CDR3 DNA reads TGTGCCAGCAGTTTACCGGGGATCCGTAATGAAAAACTGTTTTTT.

This chain joins TRBV28 and TRBJ1-2; 7 positions agree with TRBD1. The ends lost 10 bases at V and 7 bases at J; junction bases unmatched: 18. The CDR3 loop spans 15 amino acids. The germline V gene has CDR1 MDHEN and CDR2 SYDVKM. The CDR3 nucleotides are TGTGCCATCCAAGAATCCAGACAGGGACTTGGTGGCTACACCTTC. Its protein is CAIQESRQGLGGYTF.

The chain employs TRBV7-3 and TRBJ1-1; a possible D gene is TRBD1 (6 bases). Germline V gene sequence: CDR1 SGHTA, CDR2 FQGTGA. The V end lost 2 bases, the J end lost 1 base, and 11 bases lay between the germline ends. CDR3 length: 15 residues. The CDR3 DNA is TGTGCCAGCAGCTTAGCCGGGACATCGAACACTGAAGCTTTCTTT. This translates into CASSLAGTSNTEAFF.

The rearrangement links TRBV20-1 to TRBJ2-4; D unresolved. Germline V gene sequence: CDR1 DFQATT, CDR2 SNEGSKA (reference sequence). Between the trimmed V and J ends, which lost 3 bases and 2 bases, there was a span of 14 bases. This CDR3 region has 15 residues. CDR3 residues: CSASTAEYPKNIQYF. The CDR3 DNA sequence: TGCAGTGCTAGTACAGCAGAGTATCCCAAAAACATTCAGTACTTC.

The V and J genes are TRBV7-8 and TRBJ2-7, with TRBD2 matching 13 bases. V lost 1 base to trimming and J lost 2 bases; unmatched junction nucleotides: 2. Germline CDR1 is SGHVS and CDR2 is FQNEAQ. The CDR3 length is 16 residues. This CDR3 reads CASSLELAGGTYEQYF. The CDR3 nucleotides read TGTGCCAGCAGCTTAGAACTAGCGGGAGGGACCTACGAGCAGTACTTC.

The gene calls are TRBV28 and TRBJ2-5, with TRBD2 identical over 13 bases. CDR1 is MDHEN and CDR2 is SYDVKM in the germline V gene. Trimming took 4 bases from V and 3 from J; bases not matched to a gene: 17. This CDR3 is built from 20 residues. The CDR3 bases are TGTGCCAGCAGTTCCCCACTAGCGGGAGGGCCCACGTCCCTCGAAGAGACCCAGTACTTC. The encoded protein is CASSSPLAGGPTSLEETQYF.

DNA for the CDR3: TGCGCCAGCAGTGAGGCGGCGGTTAATGAGCAGTTCTTC. Amino acid sequence: CASSEAAVNEQFF. The chain has TRBV10-1 and TRBJ2-1, with D unresolved. Germline-derived CDR1 and CDR2 are WNHNN and SYGVQD (reference sequence). This CDR3 comprises 13 residues. V lost 2 bases, J lost 7 bases, and 9 bases lay in between.

This chain links TRBV15 with TRBJ1-1; TRBD1 matches 7 bases. The CDR3 contains 15 residues. CDR1 LNHNV and CDR2 YYDKDF come from the germline V gene (reference sequence). V lost 4 bases to trimming and J lost 5 bases; unmatched junction nucleotides: 10. The CDR3 DNA reads as TGTGCCACCAGCAAGGGGGCAGCAGGACAAACTGAAGCTTTCTTT. Translating gives CATSKGAAGQTEAFF.

The sample holds a few counts of this clone. This chain joins TRBV19 and TRBJ1-2; 8 bases match TRBD1. Germline values: CDR1 LNHDA, CDR2 SQIVND (reference sequence). Trimming removed 7 bases from V and 4 bases from J; junction bases left unmatched: 14. This CDR3 spans 16 amino acids. CDR3: CASKLTGGEASYGYTF. As DNA, the CDR3 is TGTGCCAGTAAATTAACAGGGGGAGAGGCGAGCTATGGCTACACCTTC.